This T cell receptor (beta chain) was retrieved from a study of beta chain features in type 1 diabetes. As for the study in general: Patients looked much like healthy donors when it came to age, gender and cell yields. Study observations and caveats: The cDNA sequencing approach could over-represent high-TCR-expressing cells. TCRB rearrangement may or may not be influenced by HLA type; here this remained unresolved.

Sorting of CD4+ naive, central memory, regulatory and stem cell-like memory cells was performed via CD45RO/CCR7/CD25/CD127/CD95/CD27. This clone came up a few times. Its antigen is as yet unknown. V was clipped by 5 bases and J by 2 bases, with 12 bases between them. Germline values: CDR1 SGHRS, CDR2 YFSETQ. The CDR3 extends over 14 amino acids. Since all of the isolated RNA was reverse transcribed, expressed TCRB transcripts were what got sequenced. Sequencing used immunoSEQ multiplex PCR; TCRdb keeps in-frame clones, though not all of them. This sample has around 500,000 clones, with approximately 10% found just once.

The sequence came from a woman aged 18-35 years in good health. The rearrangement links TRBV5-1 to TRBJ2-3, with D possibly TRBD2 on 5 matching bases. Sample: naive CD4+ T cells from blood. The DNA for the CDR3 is TGCGCCAGCAGAGCATCGGGGTACACAGATACGCAGTATTTT. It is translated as CASRASGYTDTQYF.